The rows below give T cell receptor beta chains drawn from one sample of a study of cytomegalovirus exposure and HLA in healthy donors. Clones were read by immunoSEQ multiplex PCR, and TCRdb kept only the in-frame ones, dropping some. The profile shows around 97,000 clones, around a tenth of them singletons. The specimen sequenced was PBMCs. The source is a man aged 45 to 65 in good health and CMV-seropositive. Both conserved end residues are part of each CDR3. Fields, in order: D gene, J gene, clone size, V gene, CDR3 DNA, CDR3 protein. A D gene is named only where the DNA matches it firmly. Clone size appears in some rows only: once, few, many, or a class for an expanded clone.

>.|TRBJ2-1|few|TRBV28
TGTGCCAGCAGCTCTCCAAGACTACCTGGCGGCAATGAGCAGTTCTTC
CASSSPRLPGGNEQFF
>.|TRBJ1-5|few|TRBV27
TGTGCCAGCAGTCCGCTTACAGCAACAAATCAGCCCCAGCATTTT
CASSPLTATNQPQHF
>TRBD1|TRBJ2-1|.|TRBV27
TGTGCCAGCAGTATTCGACAGGGTAGGGTAAATGAGCAGTTCTTC
CASSIRQGRVNEQFF
>.|TRBJ2-7|few|TRBV5-1
TGCGCCAGCAGCTTGGTTAGCTACGAGCAGTACTTC
CASSLVSYEQYF
>TRBD2|TRBJ2-3|few|TRBV5-1
TGCGCCAGCAGCTCGGGGACTAGCGGGCGATCAGATACGCAGTATTTT
CASSSGTSGRSDTQYF
>TRBD2|TRBJ2-3|few|TRBV18
TGTGCCAGCTCACCACAGCGGGAGGTAACAGATACGCAGTATTTT
CASSPQREVTDTQYF
>.|TRBJ2-1|.|TRBV28
TGTGCCAGCAGTTTCGTATCGGGAGTGAGAAACAATGAGCAGTTCTTC
CASSFVSGVRNNEQFF
>.|TRBJ1-2|.|TRBV4-1
TGCGCCAGCAGCCAAGGTATATCGGTCAATTGGTATGGCTACACCTTC
CASSQGISVNWYGYTF
>.|TRBJ1-5|.|TRBV19
TGTGCCAGCCGGGGGACGGCTTATAGCAATCAGCCCCAGCATTTT
CASRGTAYSNQPQHF
>TRBD2|TRBJ2-1|few|TRBV12-5
TGTGCTAGTGGTCCCCCGACTAGCGGGAGGGTCTACAATGAGCAGTTCTTC
CASGPPTSGRVYNEQFF
>TRBD2|TRBJ2-5|few|TRBV5-1
TGCGCCAGCAGCATCGGGACTAGCGGGGGACAAGAGACCCAGTACTTC
CASSIGTSGGQETQYF
>TRBD1|TRBJ2-7|few|TRBV6-1
TGTGCCAGCAGCGCTGACAGGGTCCTATCCTACGAGCAGTACTTC
CASSADRVLSYEQYF
>.|TRBJ2-7|.|TRBV9
TGTGCCAGCAGCGTAGCAGTCGGGGAATACTACGAGCAGTACTTC
CASSVAVGEYYEQYF
>.|TRBJ2-7|few|TRBV7-9
TGTGCCAGCAGCCTCACATCCGAGCAGTACTTC
CASSLTSEQYF
>.|TRBJ2-3|few|TRBV27
TGTGCCAGCAGTTTACCCTACACAGATACGCAGTATTTT
CASSLPYTDTQYF
>TRBD1|TRBJ1-2|few|TRBV29-1
TGCAGCGTTGAAGGGACAGGGAGGGTGGTAGCTGGCTACACCTTC
CSVEGTGRVVAGYTF
>.|TRBJ2-5|few|TRBV28
TGTGCCAGCAGTTTAAACAGGGAAGAGACCCAGTACTTC
CASSLNREETQYF
>TRBD1|TRBJ1-5|few|TRBV6-1
TGTGCCAGCAGTGAAGAGGACAGGGAGTATAGCAATCAGCCCCAGCATTTT
CASSEEDREYSNQPQHF
>.|TRBJ1-2|.|TRBV28
TGTGCCAGCAGCTACATTGACCCAGGCTATGGCTACACCTTC
CASSYIDPGYGYTF
>TRBD2|TRBJ2-1|few|TRBV5-8
TGTGCCAGCAGCTTGGCCTGGACTAGCGGCCTCTACAATGAGCAGTTCTTC
CASSLAWTSGLYNEQFF
>.|TRBJ2-2|few|TRBV5-1
TGCGCCAGCACCCCGGAGGGGGCGCGAACCGGGGAGCTGTTTTTT
CASTPEGARTGELFF
>TRBD2|TRBJ2-2|.|TRBV5-1
TGCGCCAGCAGCGAAACTAGCGGGAGGGGTACCGGGGAGCTGTTTTTT
CASSETSGRGTGELFF
>.|TRBJ1-2|.|TRBV7-8
TGTGCCAGCAGCTTGACCCTAGGACAGCTTCCTAACTATGGCTACACCTTC
CASSLTLGQLPNYGYTF
>.|TRBJ2-7|few|TRBV30
TGTGCCTGTTTACTAAACTCCTACGAGCAGTACTTC
CACLLNSYEQYF
>.|TRBJ2-5|.|TRBV5-8
TGTGCCAGCAGCGGCGGGCTCCATCTGGGGGAGACCCAGTACTTC
CASSGGLHLGETQYF
>TRBD1|TRBJ1-4|.|TRBV9
TGTGCCAGCAGCGGGGGGACAGGGGAAAAACTGTTTTTT
CASSGGTGEKLFF
>TRBD2|TRBJ2-7|.|TRBV5-6
TGTGCCAGCAGCCCCCGGGGGAGCGGGAGGCAGAGCTCCTACGAGCAGTACTTC
CASSPRGSGRQSSYEQYF
>TRBD1|TRBJ2-7|few|TRBV6-6
TGTGCCAGCAGTACATACAGGGGCGGGTACGAGCAGTACTTC
CASSTYRGGYEQYF
>TRBD1|TRBJ1-2|.|TRBV9
TGTGCCAGCAGCGTAGGGACAGGGGGCACTAACTATGGCTACACCTTC
CASSVGTGGTNYGYTF
>TRBD2|TRBJ2-1|few|TRBV9
TGTGCCAGCAGTACGCGGGAGTTCTCGTACAATGAGCAGTTCTTC
CASSTREFSYNEQFF
>.|TRBJ2-5|.|TRBV11-3
TGTGCCAGCAGCCCAGGGGTGAGAGAGACCCAGTACTTC
CASSPGVRETQYF
>.|TRBJ2-3|few|TRBV7-9
TGTGCCAGCAGCTCAACAGGGATTGGGCAGTATTTT
CASSSTGIGQYF
>.|TRBJ1-1|.|TRBV18
TGTGCCAGCTCAGCCGGTGACACTGAAGCTTTCTTT
CASSAGDTEAFF
>.|TRBJ1-1|.|TRBV6-1
TGTGCCAGCAGTCAAAATTTGAACACTGAAGCTTTCTTT
CASSQNLNTEAFF
>.|TRBJ2-3|few|TRBV6-1
TGTGCCAGCAGTGAGGCCTCCTCGAGGCCGCAGTATTTT
CASSEASSRPQYF
>TRBD2|TRBJ2-5|many|TRBV30
TGTGCCTGGGACGGGGGGCTAGCGGGAGAGACCCAGTACTTC
CAWDGGLAGETQYF
>TRBD1|TRBJ2-7|few|TRBV29-1
TGCAGCGTTACTCCGGGACAGGGAGGCGAGCAGTACTTC
CSVTPGQGGEQYF
>.|TRBJ1-6|few|TRBV10-3
TGTGCCATCAGTGAGTCTGGACAAGGCGATTCACCCCTCCACTTT
CAISESGQGDSPLHF
>.|TRBJ2-2|.|TRBV7-9
TGTGCCAGCAGCAATTTAGTCCCCCGGGGGACCGGGGAGCTGTTTTTT
CASSNLVPRGTGELFF
>.|TRBJ2-7|.|TRBV5-6
TGTGCCAGCAGCTTGGGGGGCGAGCAGTACTTC
CASSLGGEQYF
>.|TRBJ1-2|few|TRBV7-9
TGTGCCATTGATATGGGGGGAAAATCCTATGGCTACACCTTC
CAIDMGGKSYGYTF
>TRBD1|TRBJ1-2|.|TRBV19
TGTGCCAGTTACTCCGACAGGGTCCGATATGGCTACACCTTC
CASYSDRVRYGYTF
>.|TRBJ2-4|few|TRBV13
TGTGCCAGCAGCTGGATAGCTGGCAAGAACATTCAGTACTTC
CASSWIAGKNIQYF
>TRBD1|TRBJ1-1|.|TRBV23-1
TGCGCCAGCAGTGACGGACAGGGGAACACTGAAGCTTTCTTT
CASSDGQGNTEAFF
>.|TRBJ2-6|.|TRBV29-1
TGCAGCGTCTCGACAGCTGGGGCCAACGTCCTGACTTTC
CSVSTAGANVLTF
>TRBD1|TRBJ1-5|.|TRBV15
TGTGCCACCAGCAGAGATTTAGGGGGCAGAAGCAATCAGCCCCAGCATTTT
CATSRDLGGRSNQPQHF
>TRBD2|TRBJ2-1|many|TRBV6-5
TGTGCCAGCAGTTCAGGACTAGCGTACAATGAGCAGTTCTTC
CASSSGLAYNEQFF
>TRBD1|TRBJ1-1|few|TRBV29-1
TGCAGCGGGTCTGGGGACAGGGGGCGAAGTAGGGATGAAGCTTTCTTT
CSGSGDRGRSRDEAFF
>TRBD1|TRBJ2-3|few|TRBV19
TGTGCCAGTAGTGCGGGGAGCGGACAGGGGCGCACAGATACGCAGTATTTT
CASSAGSGQGRTDTQYF
>TRBD2|TRBJ2-3|.|TRBV30
TGTGCCTGGAGTGGGGGCCTAGCGGCAAGAGATACGCAGTATTTT
CAWSGGLAARDTQYF
>.|TRBJ1-2|.|TRBV5-1
TGCGCCAGCAGCTTGGCAGGGCCAGCTAACTATGGCTACACCTTC
CASSLAGPANYGYTF
>TRBD2|TRBJ2-5|few|TRBV14
TGTGCCAGCAGCCGAGGACTAGCGGGAGGGCCCTGGGAGACCCAGTACTTC
CASSRGLAGGPWETQYF
>.|TRBJ1-1|.|TRBV10-3
TGTGCCATCAGTGGGCACAGCTCGAACACTGAAGCTTTCTTT
CAISGHSSNTEAFF
>TRBD1|TRBJ2-7|few|TRBV6-5
TGTGCCAGCAGTTCCACCGGGACAGGGGGCTACGAGCAGTACTTC
CASSSTGTGGYEQYF